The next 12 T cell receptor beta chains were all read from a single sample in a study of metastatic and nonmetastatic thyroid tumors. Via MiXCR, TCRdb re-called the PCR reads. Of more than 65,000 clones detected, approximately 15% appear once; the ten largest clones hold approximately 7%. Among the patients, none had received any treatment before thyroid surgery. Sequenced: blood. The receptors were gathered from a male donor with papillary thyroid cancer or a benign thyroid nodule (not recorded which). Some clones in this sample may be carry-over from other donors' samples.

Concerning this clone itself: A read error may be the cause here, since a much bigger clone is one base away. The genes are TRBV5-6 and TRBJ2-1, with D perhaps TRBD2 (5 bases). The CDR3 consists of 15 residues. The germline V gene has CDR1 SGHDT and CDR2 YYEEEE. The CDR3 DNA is TGTGCCAGCAGCTTGGGAGGGAGCTCCTACAATGAGCTGTTCTTC. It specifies CASSLGGSSYNELFF.

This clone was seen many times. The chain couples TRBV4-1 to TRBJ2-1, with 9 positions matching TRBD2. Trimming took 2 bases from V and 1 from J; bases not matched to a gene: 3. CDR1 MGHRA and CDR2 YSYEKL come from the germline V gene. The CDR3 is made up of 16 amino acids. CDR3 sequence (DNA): TGCGCCAGCAGCCAACTAGCGGGACTTTCCTACAATGAGCAGTTCTTC. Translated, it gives CASSQLAGLSYNEQFF.

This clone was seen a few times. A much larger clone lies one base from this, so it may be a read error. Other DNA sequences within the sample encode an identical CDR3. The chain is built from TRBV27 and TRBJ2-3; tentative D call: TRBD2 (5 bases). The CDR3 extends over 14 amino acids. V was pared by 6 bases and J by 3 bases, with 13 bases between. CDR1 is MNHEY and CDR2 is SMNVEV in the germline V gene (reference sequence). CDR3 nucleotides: TGTGCCAGCAGCCCAGCGGAGCGGACAGATACGCAGTATTTT. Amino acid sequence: CASSPAERTDTQYF.

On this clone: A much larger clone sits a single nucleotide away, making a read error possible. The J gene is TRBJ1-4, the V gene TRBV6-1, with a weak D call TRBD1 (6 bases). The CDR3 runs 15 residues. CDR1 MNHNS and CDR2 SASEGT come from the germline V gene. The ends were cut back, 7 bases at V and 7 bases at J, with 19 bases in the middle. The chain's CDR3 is CASTRTVGAGEKLFF. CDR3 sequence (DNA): TGTGCCAGCACCAGGACAGTGGGCGCCGGTGAAAAACTGTTTTTT.

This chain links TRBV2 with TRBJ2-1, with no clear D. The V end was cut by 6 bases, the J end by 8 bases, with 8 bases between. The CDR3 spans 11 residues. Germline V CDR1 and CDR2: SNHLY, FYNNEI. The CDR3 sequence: CASSPLHEQFF. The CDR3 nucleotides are TGTGCCAGCAGCCCGCTACATGAGCAGTTCTTC.

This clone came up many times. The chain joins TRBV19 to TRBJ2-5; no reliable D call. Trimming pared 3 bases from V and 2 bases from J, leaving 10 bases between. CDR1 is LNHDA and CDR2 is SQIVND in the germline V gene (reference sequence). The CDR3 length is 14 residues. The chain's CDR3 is CASSISTVQETQYF. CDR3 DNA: TGTGCCAGTAGTATCAGCACAGTACAAGAGACCCAGTACTTC.

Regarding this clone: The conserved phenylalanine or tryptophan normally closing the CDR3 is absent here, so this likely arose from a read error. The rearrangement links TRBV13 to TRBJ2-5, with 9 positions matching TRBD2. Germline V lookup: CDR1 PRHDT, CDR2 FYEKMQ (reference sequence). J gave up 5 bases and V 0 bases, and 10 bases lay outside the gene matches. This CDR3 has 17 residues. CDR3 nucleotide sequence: TGTGCCAGCAGCTTAGGTGCGGGCGGGAGGGCCAGTGAGACCCAGTACTCC. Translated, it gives CASSLGAGGRASETQYS.

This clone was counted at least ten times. The CDR3 sequence is CASIPRRGADRNYGYTF. The CDR3 DNA follows: TGTGCCAGCATACCACGAAGGGGGGCAGATAGAAACTATGGCTACACCTTC. J is TRBJ1-2 and V is TRBV25-1, with a possible D match to TRBD1 (6 bases). This CDR3 is built from 17 residues. Germline V gene sequence: CDR1 MGHDK, CDR2 SYGVNS. V shed 7 bases and J shed 2 bases, with 23 bases lying between them.

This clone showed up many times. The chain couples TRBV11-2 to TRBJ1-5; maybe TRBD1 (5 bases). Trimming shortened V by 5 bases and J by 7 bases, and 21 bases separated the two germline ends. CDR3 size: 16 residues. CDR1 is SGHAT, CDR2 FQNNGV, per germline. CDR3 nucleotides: TGTGCCAGCAGCGAAGGTCGGACAACCGCCATGCAGCCCCAGCATTTT. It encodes CASSEGRTTAMQPQHF.

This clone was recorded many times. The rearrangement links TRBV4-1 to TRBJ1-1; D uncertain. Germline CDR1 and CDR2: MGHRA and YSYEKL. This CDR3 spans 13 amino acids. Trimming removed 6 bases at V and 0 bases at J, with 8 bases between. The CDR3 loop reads CASRPQLNTEAFF. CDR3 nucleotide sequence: TGCGCCAGCAGACCGCAACTGAACACTGAAGCTTTCTTT.

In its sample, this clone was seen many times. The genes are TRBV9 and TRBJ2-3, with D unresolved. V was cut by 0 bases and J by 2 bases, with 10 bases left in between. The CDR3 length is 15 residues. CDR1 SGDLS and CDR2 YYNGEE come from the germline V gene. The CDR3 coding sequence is TGTGCCAGCAGCGTAGCTCAACTACTCACAGATACGCAGTATTTT. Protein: CASSVAQLLTDTQYF. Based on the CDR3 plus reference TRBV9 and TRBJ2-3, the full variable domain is DSGVTQTPKHLITATGQRVTLRCSPRSGDLSVYWYQQSLDQGLQFLIQYYNGEERAKGNILERFSAQQFPDLHSELNLSSLELGDSALYFCASSVAQLLTDTQYFGPGTRLTVL.

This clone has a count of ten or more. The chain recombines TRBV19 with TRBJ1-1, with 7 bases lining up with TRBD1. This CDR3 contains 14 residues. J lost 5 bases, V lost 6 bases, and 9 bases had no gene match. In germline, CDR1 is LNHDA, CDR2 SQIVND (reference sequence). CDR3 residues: CASSYRGEGTEAFF. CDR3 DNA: TGTGCCAGTAGCTACAGGGGAGAAGGTACTGAAGCTTTCTTT. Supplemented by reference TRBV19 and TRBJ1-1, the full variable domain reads DGGITQSPKYLFRKEGQNVTLSCEQNLNHDAMYWYRQDPGQGLRLIYYSQIVNDFQKGDIAEGYSVSREKKESFPLTVTSAQKNPTAFYLCASSYRGEGTEAFFGQGTRLTVV.